A selection of T cell receptor beta chains follows, all from one sample in a study of OX40 agonist ivuxolimab in advanced cancers. Assay: immunoSEQ multiplex PCR; the TCRdb copy retains only in-frame clones and omits some. The table shows around 95,000 clones, with roughly 91% occurring only once. Source: CD4+ or CD8+ T cells sorted from blood, taken in a trial of the OX40 agonist ivuxolimab. The receptors originated from an adult with an advanced solid tumor such as melanoma, head and neck, liver or kidney cancer. CDR3s include the opening cysteine and the closing phenylalanine or tryptophan. The D gene is left open where the match is weak. For some rows the clone size is stated as once, few or many, or as a class when expanded; others skip it.

D gene	V gene	clone size	J gene	CDR3 DNA	CDR3 protein
-	TRBV28	-	TRBJ2-5	TGTGCCAGCCGCAGGTACCAAGAGACCCAGTACTTC	CASRRYQETQYF
-	TRBV7-2	-	TRBJ1-1	TGTGCCAGCAGCCCGGCCTTGAACACTGAAGCTTTCTTT	CASSPALNTEAFF
TRBD1	TRBV19	-	TRBJ1-6	TGTGCCAGTAGGACACAGGGGGCTCGTAATTCACCCCTCCACTTT	CASRTQGARNSPLHF
TRBD2	TRBV5-1	-	TRBJ2-1	TGCGCCAGCAGCTCGACTAGCGGGAGGGCCAATGAGCAGTTCTTC	CASSSTSGRANEQFF
-	TRBV2	-	TRBJ1-1	TGTGCCAGCAGCCCCTTTCAACGGACTGAAGCTTTCTTT	CASSPFQRTEAFF
-	TRBV6-6	-	TRBJ1-2	TGTGCCAGCACTCAAACCGGACAGAACTTAAACTATGGCTACACCTTC	CASTQTGQNLNYGYTF
TRBD2	TRBV7-2	-	TRBJ2-7	TGTGCCAGCAGCCCCCGGGGGCTAGCGGGAGGTGGCGAGCAGTACTTC	CASSPRGLAGGGEQYF
-	TRBV5-1	-	TRBJ2-3	TGCGCCAGCCGGGACTCTTACACAGATACGCAGTATTTT	CASRDSYTDTQYF
-	TRBV18	-	TRBJ1-1	TGTGCCAGCTCACCGGAGTCAGGGGAGAACACTGAAGCTTTCTTT	CASSPESGENTEAFF
-	TRBV2	-	TRBJ1-2	TGTGCCAGCAGTGATATGACCGATACTAACTATGGCTACACCTTC	CASSDMTDTNYGYTF
-	TRBV7-2	-	TRBJ1-1	TGTGCCAGCAGCTCCGGGACATTCCTGAACACTGAAGCTTTCTTT	CASSSGTFLNTEAFF
-	TRBV27	once	TRBJ1-1	TGTGCCAGCAGTTTGTATCAACGAGCCAGGAACACTGAAGCTTTCTTT	CASSLYQRARNTEAFF
TRBD1	TRBV5-1	-	TRBJ2-1	TGCGCCAGCAGTCGAGGGGGACAGTCCTACAATGAGCAGTTCTTC	CASSRGGQSYNEQFF
TRBD2	TRBV28	-	TRBJ2-1	TGTGCCAGCAGTTCCCTAGCGGGTAGCTCCTACAATGAGCAGTTCTTC	CASSSLAGSSYNEQFF
-	TRBV10-3	-	TRBJ2-6	TGTGCCACGCATGGGGGCCCAAGCTCTGGGGCCAACGTCCTGACTTTC	CATHGGPSSGANVLTF
TRBD1	TRBV2	-	TRBJ2-4	TGTGCCAGCAGTGAGACAGGGGTCGATAGCATTCAGTACTTC	CASSETGVDSIQYF